The next 13 T cell receptor beta chains were all read from a single sample in a study of memory CD4+ T cells and cytomegalovirus serostatus. The sort gate was single viable CD3+CD4+CD8-CD45RO+ cells for memory CD4+ T cells. Clones were sequenced by immunoSEQ multiplex PCR, and TCRdb holds only the in-frame ones, with some missing. Among 55,000 to 80,000 clones listed, about 70% were seen once. The sample comprised memory CD4+ T cells from blood. These receptors were taken from an adult in good health and CMV-seropositive.

Only one count was recorded for this clone. The rearrangement uses TRBV6-6 and TRBJ2-1; 7 nucleotides agree with TRBD1. The CDR3 totals 15 residues. CDR1 is MNHNY and CDR2 is SVGAGI in the germline V gene (reference sequence). V trimming: 7 bases; J trimming: 0 bases; junction bases outside the gene matches: 6. CDR3 DNA sequence: TGTGCCAGCAACAGGGGCCAAAGCTCCTACAATGAGCAGTTCTTC. The encoded protein is CASNRGQSSYNEQFF.

This chain connects TRBV6-1 to TRBJ1-4; unclear D gene. Germline CDR1 is MNHNS and CDR2 is SASEGT. Trimming removed 5 bases from V and 7 bases from J, with 11 bases in between. This CDR3 spans 13 amino acids. As DNA, the CDR3 is TGTGCCAGCAGTCTCGCCTCGGGTGAAAAACTGTTTTTT. Residues: CASSLASGEKLFF.

The V and J genes are TRBV11-1 and TRBJ2-1; D ambiguous. Germline CDR1 and CDR2: SGHAT and FQDESV (reference sequence). Trimming cost V 1 base and J 2 bases, with 15 bases left between them. The CDR3 loop spans 17 amino acids. CDR3 sequence (DNA): TGTGCCAGCAGCTTAGGCCGTTACTCCTCGACCTACAATGAGCAGTTCTTC. The encoded protein is CASSLGRYSSTYNEQFF.

The chain carries TRBV5-1 and TRBJ1-1; 7 bases agree with TRBD1. This CDR3 has 15 amino acids. J gave up 2 bases and V 4 bases, and 8 bases lay outside the gene matches. Germline V gene data show CDR1 as SGHRS and CDR2 as YFSETQ. The CDR3: CASSASGTANTEAFF. CDR3 sequence (DNA): TGCGCCAGCAGCGCCTCCGGGACAGCTAACACTGAAGCTTTCTTT.

The chain has TRBV5-4 and TRBJ1-1; D is perhaps TRBD1 (5 bases). V was shortened by 3 bases and J by 6 bases, with 9 bases between the two germline ends. CDR1 is SGHNT, CDR2 YYREEE, per germline (reference sequence). The CDR3 spans 12 residues. CDR3 sequence reads: CASSSGAAEAFF. The CDR3 DNA follows: TGTGCCAGCAGCTCCGGGGCGGCTGAAGCTTTCTTT.

This clone was seen only a few times. The chain uses TRBV19 and TRBJ2-2, with TRBD1 identical over 7 bases. J lost 2 bases, V lost 3 bases, and 6 bases had no gene match. The germline gives CDR1 LNHDA, CDR2 SQIVND (reference sequence). The CDR3 runs to 16 residues. CDR3 sequence: CASSIARDRNTGELFF. The CDR3 bases are TGTGCCAGTAGTATCGCTCGGGACAGAAACACCGGGGAGCTGTTTTTT.

The chain is built from TRBV10-3 and TRBJ2-3, with 15 positions matching TRBD2. Germline-derived CDR1 and CDR2 are ENHRY and SYGVKD. The V segment lost 3 bases and the J segment 8 bases; nucleotides outside the gene matches: 6. The CDR3 runs to 16 residues. CDR3 DNA sequence: TGTGCCATCAGTGATGGACTAGCGGGGGGGCCAGGTACGCAGTATTTT. Translation: CAISDGLAGGPGTQYF.

This clone was found a few times. The rearrangement joins TRBV6-5 to TRBJ1-3; no clear D. CDR1 and CDR2 from the germline V gene are MNHEY and SVGAGI. Trimming pared 5 bases from V and 4 bases from J, leaving 15 bases between. CDR3 length equals 15 residues. The CDR3 is CASSGTGPWGNTIYF. CDR3 bases: TGTGCCAGCAGTGGAACCGGCCCGTGGGGAAACACCATATATTTT.

The chain recombines TRBV28 with TRBJ2-7; D uncertain. V was trimmed by 5 bases and J by 5 bases, leaving 16 bases between them. Germline CDR1 is MDHEN and CDR2 is SYDVKM. CDR3 length: 14 residues. CDR3 nucleotides: TGTGCCAGCAGTCGAATGGCAGGATTTCACGAGCAGTACTTC. Translating gives CASSRMAGFHEQYF.

The J gene is TRBJ2-7, the V gene TRBV15; D gene unclear. The CDR3 is 12 amino acids. Germline-derived CDR1 and CDR2 are LNHNV and YYDKDF (reference sequence). The ends were cut back, 3 bases at V and 2 bases at J, with 5 bases in the middle. CDR3 coding DNA: TGTGCCACCAGCAGCGAGACCTACGAGCAGTACTTC. It codes for CATSSETYEQYF.

At least ten counts were recorded for this clone. This chain connects TRBV18 to TRBJ2-3, with 8 bases that match TRBD1. This CDR3 is built from 15 residues. V shed 5 bases and J 0 bases; nucleotides not matched to a gene: 4. Looked up from germline, CDR1 is KGHSH and CDR2 is LQKENI. CDR3 amino acids: CASSEQGASTDTQYF. CDR3 sequence (DNA): TGTGCCAGCTCAGAGCAGGGGGCTAGCACAGATACGCAGTATTTT. The whole variable domain, filled in from reference TRBV18 and TRBJ2-3, reads NAGVMQNPRHLVRRRGQEARLRCSPMKGHSHVYWYRQLPEEGLKFMVYLQKENIIDESGMPKERFSAEFPKEGPSILRIQQVVRGDSAAYFCASSEQGASTDTQYFGPGTRLTVL.

This sequence joins TRBV6-1 and TRBJ1-6; possibly TRBD1 for D (5 bases). Germline CDR1 is MNHNS and CDR2 is SASEGT. Between the trimmed V and J ends, which lost 4 bases and 10 bases, there was a span of 14 bases. CDR3 length: 14 amino acids. The CDR3 region has the DNA TGTGCCAGCAGTGTACGGGGGGAAAACTCACCCCTCCACTTT. Translation gives CASSVRGENSPLHF.

This clone came up a few times. The V and J genes are TRBV28 and TRBJ1-2; 10 bases are shared with TRBD1. V was clipped by 4 bases and J by 2 bases; unmatched bases: 7. This CDR3 is built from 16 residues. Per the germline V gene, CDR1 is MDHEN and CDR2 is SYDVKM. The CDR3, as DNA: TGTGCCAGCAGTTGGTCCGGGACAGGGGTGAACTATGGCTACACCTTC. Translating it yields CASSWSGTGVNYGYTF.